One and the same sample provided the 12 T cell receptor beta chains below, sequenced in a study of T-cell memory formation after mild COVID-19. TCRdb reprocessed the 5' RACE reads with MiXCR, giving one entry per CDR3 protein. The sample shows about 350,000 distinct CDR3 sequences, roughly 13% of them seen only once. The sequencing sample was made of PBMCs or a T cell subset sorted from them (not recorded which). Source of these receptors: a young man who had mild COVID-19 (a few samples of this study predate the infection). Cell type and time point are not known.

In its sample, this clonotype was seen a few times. CDR3 loop: CSALSGGTQYF. The CDR3 nucleotides read TGCAGTGCCCTTAGCGGGGGGACCCAGTACTTC. The chain uses TRBV20-1 and TRBJ2-5, with TRBD2 matching 9 bases. The length of the CDR3 is 11 residues. Germline CDR1 and CDR2: DFQATT and SNEGSKA (reference sequence). The V segment lost 6 bases and the J segment 7 bases; nucleotides outside the gene matches: 3.

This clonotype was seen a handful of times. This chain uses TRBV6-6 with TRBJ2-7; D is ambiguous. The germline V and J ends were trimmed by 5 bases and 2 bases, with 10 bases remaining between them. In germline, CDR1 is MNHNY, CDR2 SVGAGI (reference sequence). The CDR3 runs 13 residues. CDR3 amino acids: CASSPASTYEQYV. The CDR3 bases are TGTGCCAGCAGTCCAGCCTCTACCTACGAGCAGTACGTC.

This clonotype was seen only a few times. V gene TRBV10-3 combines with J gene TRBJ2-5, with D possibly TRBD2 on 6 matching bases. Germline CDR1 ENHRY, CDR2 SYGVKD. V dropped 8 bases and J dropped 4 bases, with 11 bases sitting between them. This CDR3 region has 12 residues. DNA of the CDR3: TGTGCCATCGGAGGGTATCGAGAGACCCAGTACTTC. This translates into CAIGGYRETQYF.

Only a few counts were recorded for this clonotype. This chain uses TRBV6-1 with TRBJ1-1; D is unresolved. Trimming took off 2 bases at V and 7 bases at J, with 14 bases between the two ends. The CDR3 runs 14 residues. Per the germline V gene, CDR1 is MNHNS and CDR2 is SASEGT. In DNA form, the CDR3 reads TGTGCCAGCAGTGAATCTAGGCCCCGGGGTGAAGCTTTCTTT. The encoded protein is CASSESRPRGEAFF.

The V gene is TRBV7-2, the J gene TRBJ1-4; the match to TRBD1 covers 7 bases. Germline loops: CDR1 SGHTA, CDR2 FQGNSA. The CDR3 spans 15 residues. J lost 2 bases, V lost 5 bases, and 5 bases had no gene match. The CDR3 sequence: CASSLQDRTNEKLFF. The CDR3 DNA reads TGTGCCAGCAGCCTTCAGGACAGGACTAATGAAAAACTGTTTTTT.

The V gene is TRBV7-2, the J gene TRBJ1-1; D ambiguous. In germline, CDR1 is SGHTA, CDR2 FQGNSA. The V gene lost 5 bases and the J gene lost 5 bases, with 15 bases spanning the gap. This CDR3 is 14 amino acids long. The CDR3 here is CASSLPDGKTEAFF. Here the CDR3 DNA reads TGTGCCAGCAGCCTCCCGGACGGGAAGACTGAAGCTTTCTTT.

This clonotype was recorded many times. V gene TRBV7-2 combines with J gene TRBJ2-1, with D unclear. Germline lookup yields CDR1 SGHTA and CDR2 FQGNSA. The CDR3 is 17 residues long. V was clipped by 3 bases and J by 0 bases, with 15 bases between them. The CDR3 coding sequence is TGTGCCAGCAGCTTGGACGGATTAAAGAGCTCCTACAATGAGCAGTTCTTC. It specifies CASSLDGLKSSYNEQFF.

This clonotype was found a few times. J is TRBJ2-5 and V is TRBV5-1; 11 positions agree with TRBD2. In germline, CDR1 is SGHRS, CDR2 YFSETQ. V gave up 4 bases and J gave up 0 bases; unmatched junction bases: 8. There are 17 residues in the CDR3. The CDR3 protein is CASSQSRLAGYQETQYF. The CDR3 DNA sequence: TGCGCCAGCAGCCAATCTAGACTAGCGGGGTACCAAGAGACCCAGTACTTC. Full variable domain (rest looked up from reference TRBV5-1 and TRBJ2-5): KAGVTQTPRYLIKTRGQQVTLSCSPISGHRSVSWYQQTPGQGLQFLFEYFSETQRNKGNFPGRFSGRQFSNSRSEMNVSTLELGDSALYLCASSQSRLAGYQETQYFGPGTRLLVL.

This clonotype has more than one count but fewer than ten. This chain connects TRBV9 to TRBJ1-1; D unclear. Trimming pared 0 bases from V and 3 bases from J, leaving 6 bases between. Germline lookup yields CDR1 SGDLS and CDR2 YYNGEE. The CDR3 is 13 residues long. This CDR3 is CASSVGRDTEAFF. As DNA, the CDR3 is TGTGCCAGCAGCGTAGGCCGAGACACTGAAGCTTTCTTT.

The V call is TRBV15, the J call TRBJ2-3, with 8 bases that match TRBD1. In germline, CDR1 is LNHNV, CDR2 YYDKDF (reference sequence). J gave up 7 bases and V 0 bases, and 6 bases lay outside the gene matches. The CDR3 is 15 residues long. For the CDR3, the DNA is TGTGCCACCAGCAGAGACAGACAGGGGTCATATACGCAGTATTTT. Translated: CATSRDRQGSYTQYF.

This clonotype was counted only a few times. The CDR3, as DNA: TGTGCCAGCCCTACCGGGCAGGGTTACGAGCAGTACGTC. Translating gives CASPTGQGYEQYV. The chain recombines TRBV2 with TRBJ2-7; TRBD1 is a possible D gene (5 bases). V lost 8 bases and J 4 bases, leaving 15 bases between the germline ends. The germline V gene has CDR1 SNHLY and CDR2 FYNNEI. This CDR3 has 13 amino acids.

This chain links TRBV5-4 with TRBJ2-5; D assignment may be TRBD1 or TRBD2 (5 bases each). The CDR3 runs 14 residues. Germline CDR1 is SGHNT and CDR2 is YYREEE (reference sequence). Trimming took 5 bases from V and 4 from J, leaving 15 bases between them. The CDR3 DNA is TGTGCCAGCAGGGGACCCCTCGGGCCAGAGACCCAGTACTTC. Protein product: CASRGPLGPETQYF.